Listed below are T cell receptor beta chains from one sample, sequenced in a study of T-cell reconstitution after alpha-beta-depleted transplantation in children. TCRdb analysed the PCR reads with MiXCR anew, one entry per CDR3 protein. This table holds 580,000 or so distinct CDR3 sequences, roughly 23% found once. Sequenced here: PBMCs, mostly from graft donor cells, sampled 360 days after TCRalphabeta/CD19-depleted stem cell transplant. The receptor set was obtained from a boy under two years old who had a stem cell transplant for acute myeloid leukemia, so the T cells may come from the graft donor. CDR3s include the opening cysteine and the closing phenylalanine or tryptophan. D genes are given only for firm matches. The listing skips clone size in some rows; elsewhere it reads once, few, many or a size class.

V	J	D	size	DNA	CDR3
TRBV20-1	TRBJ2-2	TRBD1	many	TGCAGTGCTAGAGCCTCGGGACAGGGGGCGGTGGGCACCGGGGAGCTGTTTTTT	CSARASGQGAVGTGELFF
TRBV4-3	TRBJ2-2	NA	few	TGCGCCAGCAGCCTAGAGAGATCCCTGTTCACCGGGGAGCTGTTTTTT	CASSLERSLFTGELFF
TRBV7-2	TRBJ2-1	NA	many	TGTGCCAGCAGCGCTCTCCACGAACAGGGGCAGTTCTTC	CASSALHEQGQFF
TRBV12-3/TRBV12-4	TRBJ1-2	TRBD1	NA	TGTGCCAGCTCCGGGACAGGCTATGGCTACACCTTC	CASSGTGYGYTF
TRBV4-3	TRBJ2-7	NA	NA	TGCGCCAGCAGCCAAGATAGGAGGGATTTCAACTACGAGCAGTACTTC	CASSQDRRDFNYEQYF
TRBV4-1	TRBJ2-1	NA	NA	TGCGCCAGCAGCCAAGAGCGTACCTACAATGAGCAGTTCTTC	CASSQERTYNEQFF
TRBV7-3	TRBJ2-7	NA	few	TGTGCCAGCAGCTTATCACCGGGACACCGCTACGAGCAGTACTTC	CASSLSPGHRYEQYF
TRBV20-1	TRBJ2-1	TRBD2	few	TGCTGTGGCCTACCACTAGCGGGGACCTACAATGAGCAGTTCTTC	CCGLPLAGTYNEQFF
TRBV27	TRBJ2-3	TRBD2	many	TGTGCCAGCAGCCTACTAGCGGGGACAGATACGCAGTATTTT	CASSLLAGTDTQYF
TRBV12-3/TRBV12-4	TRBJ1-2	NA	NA	TGTGCCAGCAGCCTCGGGACACCGATCGGTGACTATGGCTACACCTTC	CASSLGTPIGDYGYTF
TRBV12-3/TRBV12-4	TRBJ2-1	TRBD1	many	TGTGCCAGCAGTTGGGGGACAGGGACGGACAATGAGCAGTTCTTC	CASSWGTGTDNEQFF
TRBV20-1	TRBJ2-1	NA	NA	TGCAGCTGTGGACGGGCTCCGGTCCCGGCTGAGCAGTTCTTC	CSCGRAPVPAEQFF
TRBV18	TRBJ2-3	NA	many	TGTGCCAGCTCACTAGCATTCACCACAGATACGCAGTATTTT	CASSLAFTTDTQYF
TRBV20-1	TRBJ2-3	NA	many	TGCAGTGCCCAGCGGCAGGGCACCCGCTCAGATACGCAGTATTTT	CSAQRQGTRSDTQYF
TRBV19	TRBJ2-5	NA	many	TGTGCCAGTAGCTCCGAGGGAATTGGGACCCAGTACTTC	CASSSEGIGTQYF
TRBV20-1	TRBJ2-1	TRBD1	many	TGCAGTGCTAGAGTGGGACAGCCATACAATGAGCAGTTCTTC	CSARVGQPYNEQFF
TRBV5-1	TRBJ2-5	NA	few	TGCGCCAGCAGCTTGTTGGGGAGTGAGACCCAGTACTTC	CASSLLGSETQYF